The next 16 T cell receptor beta chains were all read from a single sample in a study of shared clonotypes between healthy human individuals. Assay used: immunoSEQ multiplex PCR; TCRdb lists only in-frame clones, some missing. The sample shows 2 million to 2.5 million clones, around 96% of them seen only once. Naive CD8 cells were CD45RO-negative, positively selected for CCR7, excluding terminally differentiated effector memory CD45RA+ cells. What was sequenced was naive CD8+ T cells sorted from blood. Receptors originate from a man aged 18 to 29 in good health.

The rearrangement joins TRBV19 to TRBJ2-2; no clear D gene. The CDR3 has 15 residues. The V end lost 6 bases, the J end lost 0 bases, and 11 bases lay between the germline ends. CDR1 LNHDA and CDR2 SQIVND come from the germline V gene (reference sequence). The CDR3 DNA follows: TGTGCCAGTAGCACCACCGAGTCGAACACCGGGGAGCTGTTTTTT. Translating it yields CASSTTESNTGELFF.

In DNA, the CDR3 is TGTGCCAGCAGAAGGTATGAGCAGTTCTTC. This sequence encodes CASRRYEQFF. The chain has TRBV2 and TRBJ2-1; D is undetermined. CDR3 length: 10 amino acids. V was trimmed by 6 bases and J by 8 bases, leaving 5 bases between them. Germline V gives CDR1 SNHLY, CDR2 FYNNEI. Drawing the rest from reference TRBV2 and TRBJ2-1, the complete variable domain is EPEVTQTPSHQVTQMGQEVILRCVPISNHLYFYWYRQILGQKVEFLVSFYNNEISEKSEIFDDQFSVERPDGSNFTLKIRSTKLEDSAMYFCASRRYEQFFGPGTRLTVL.

This sequence joins TRBV27 and TRBJ2-7; 7 positions agree with TRBD1. With V trimmed by 6 bases and J by 1 base, 6 bases remained unmatched. The CDR3 is made up of 14 amino acids. From germline, CDR1 is MNHEY and CDR2 SMNVEV (reference sequence). DNA of the CDR3: TGTGCCAGCAGACTCACAGGGGATTCCTACGAGCAGTACTTC. It codes for CASRLTGDSYEQYF.

The V call is TRBV7-8, the J call TRBJ1-1; no firm D call. Germline CDR1 SGHVS, CDR2 FQNEAQ. The CDR3 is 15 residues long. V was cut by 0 bases and J by 5 bases, with 13 bases left in between. CDR3 region: CASSLAAGIATEAFF. In DNA, the CDR3 is TGTGCCAGCAGCTTAGCAGCTGGGATCGCGACTGAAGCTTTCTTT.

On this clone itself: Other DNA sequences in the same sample also yield this CDR3. This chain connects TRBV10-2 to TRBJ2-1, with 10 bases that match TRBD2. Germline-derived CDR1 and CDR2 are WSHSY and SAAADI. Trimming at V came to 2 bases and at J to 2 bases, leaving 0 bases not matched to a gene. There are 15 residues in the CDR3. CDR3 in amino acids: CASSEGTSAYNEQFF. The CDR3 DNA sequence: TGCGCCAGCAGTGAGGGGACTAGCGCCTACAATGAGCAGTTCTTC.

This clone was detected only a few times. V is TRBV6-5 and J is TRBJ1-6; tentatively, D is TRBD1 (5 bases). Germline V gene data show CDR1 as MNHEY and CDR2 as SVGAGI. Trimming removed 2 bases from V and 14 bases from J, with 13 bases in between. The CDR3 is 13 residues long. The CDR3 loop reads CASSYGGVIALHF. The CDR3 nucleotides read TGTGCCAGCAGTTACGGAGGGGTGATAGCCCTCCACTTT.

The chain joins TRBV2 to TRBJ2-1; D gene uncertain. Germline V gene data show CDR1 as SNHLY and CDR2 as FYNNEI. The CDR3 length is 11 residues. The ends were cut back, 6 bases at V and 5 bases at J, with 5 bases in the middle. The CDR3 here is CASRTHNEQFF. CDR3 bases: TGTGCCAGCAGAACGCACAATGAGCAGTTCTTC.

The chain couples TRBV7-9 to TRBJ2-7; D possibly corresponds to TRBD1 (5 bases). The CDR3 sequence is 15 residues long. In germline, CDR1 is SEHNR, CDR2 FQNEAQ (reference sequence). V was pared by 10 bases and J by 0 bases, with 19 bases between. The CDR3 coding sequence is TGTGCCACCTGGGGCACCCATTCTTCCTCCTACGAGCAGTACTTC. Translated: CATWGTHSSSYEQYF.

The rearrangement links TRBV7-9 to TRBJ1-6; no clear D. Between the trimmed V and J ends, which lost 5 bases and 6 bases, there was a span of 17 bases. Per the germline V gene, CDR1 is SEHNR and CDR2 is FQNEAQ (reference sequence). This CDR3 is 16 amino acids long. Here the CDR3 reads CASSQTPSGRNSPLHF. CDR3 coding DNA: TGTGCCAGCAGCCAGACCCCCTCCGGGCGTAATTCACCCCTCCACTTT.

The chain carries TRBV4-1 and TRBJ1-3; TRBD1 is a possible D gene (5 bases). Germline CDR1 MGHRA, CDR2 YSYEKL. This CDR3 is built from 17 residues. V gave up 0 bases and J gave up 0 bases, with 12 bases separating them. CDR3 residues: CASSQELGVSSGNTIYF. In nucleotides, the CDR3 is TGCGCCAGCAGCCAAGAGCTGGGGGTGAGCTCTGGAAACACCATATATTTT.

The rearrangement joins TRBV7-6 to TRBJ2-7, with TRBD2 matching over 8 bases. J was trimmed by 5 bases and V by 0 bases; bases with no gene match: 3. This CDR3 region has 14 residues. CDR1 is SGHVS, CDR2 FNYEAQ, per germline. In nucleotides, the CDR3 is TGTGCCAGCAGCTTAGCTAGCGGGATAGACGAGCAGTACTTC. Translating it yields CASSLASGIDEQYF.

The chain joins TRBV28 to TRBJ2-3, with D possibly being TRBD1 (6 bases). V dropped 4 bases and J dropped 2 bases, with 16 bases sitting between them. The CDR3 contains 16 residues. The germline V gene encodes CDR1 MDHEN and CDR2 SYDVKM. CDR3 in amino acids: CASSSRGKFLTDTQYF. CDR3 coding DNA: TGTGCCAGCAGTTCTAGGGGGAAATTCCTCACAGATACGCAGTATTTT.

The genes are TRBV2 and TRBJ1-1; perhaps TRBD1 as D (5 bases). Trimming pared 11 bases from V and 0 bases from J, leaving 16 bases between. There are 14 residues in the CDR3. The germline V gene encodes CDR1 SNHLY and CDR2 FYNNEI. CDR3 sequence (DNA): TGTGCCTCCCGGAATGGGGGGATGAACACTGAAGCTTTCTTT. It encodes CASRNGGMNTEAFF.

Written as DNA, the CDR3 is TGTGCCACCGGGGGATCGGGGGACTATGGCTACACCTTC. Protein sequence: CATGGSGDYGYTF. The chain has TRBV10-3 and TRBJ1-2; D is perhaps TRBD1 (5 bases). Germline CDR1 is ENHRY and CDR2 is SYGVKD. CDR3 length: 13 amino acids. V lost 10 bases and J lost 3, with 15 bases in between.

The genes are TRBV13 and TRBJ1-1, with a possible D match to TRBD1 (6 bases). The CDR3 totals 14 residues. Germline loops: CDR1 PRHDT, CDR2 FYEKMQ (reference sequence). Trimming cost V 8 bases and J 4 bases, with 17 bases left between them. CDR3 loop: CASWSAGASTEAFF. The CDR3 coding sequence is TGTGCCAGCTGGAGCGCAGGGGCGAGCACTGAAGCTTTCTTT.

CDR3 residues: CASSTGDGELFF. CDR3 nucleotide sequence: TGTGCCAGCTCAACAGGGGACGGGGAGCTGTTTTTT. This chain connects TRBV27 to TRBJ2-2; 7 nucleotides agree with TRBD1. V shed 8 bases and J 7 bases; nucleotides not matched to a gene: 4. This CDR3 has 12 residues. CDR1 is MNHEY and CDR2 is SMNVEV in the germline V gene (reference sequence).